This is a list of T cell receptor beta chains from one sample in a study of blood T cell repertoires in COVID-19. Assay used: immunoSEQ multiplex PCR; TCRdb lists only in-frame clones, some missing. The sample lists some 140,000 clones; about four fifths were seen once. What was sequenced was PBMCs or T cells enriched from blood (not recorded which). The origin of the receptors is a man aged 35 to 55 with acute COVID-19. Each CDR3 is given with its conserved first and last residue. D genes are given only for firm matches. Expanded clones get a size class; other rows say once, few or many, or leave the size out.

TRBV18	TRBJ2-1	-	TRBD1	TGTGCCAGCTCACCACCCGGGCAGGGGGCGTATTATGAGCAGTTCTTC	CASSPPGQGAYYEQFF
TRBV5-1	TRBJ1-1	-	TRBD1	TGCGCCAGCAGCCATACAGGGGTGAACACTGAAGCTTTCTTT	CASSHTGVNTEAFF
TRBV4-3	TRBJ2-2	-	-	TGCGCCAGCAGCCAAGATCGGAGGACCGGGGAGCTGTTTTTT	CASSQDRRTGELFF
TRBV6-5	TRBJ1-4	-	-	TGTGCCAGCAGTTCCCGGGGAGATAATGAAAAACTGTTTTTT	CASSSRGDNEKLFF
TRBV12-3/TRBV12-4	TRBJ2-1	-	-	TGTGCCAGCAGGGGGAGCTCCTACAATGAGCAGTTCTTC	CASRGSSYNEQFF
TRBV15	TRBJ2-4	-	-	TGTGCCACCAGCAGCTGGACAGAAAACATTCAGTACTTC	CATSSWTENIQYF
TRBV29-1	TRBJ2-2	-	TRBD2	TGCAGCGTCGAATTGGTAGCGGGGACCGGGGAGCTGTTTTTT	CSVELVAGTGELFF
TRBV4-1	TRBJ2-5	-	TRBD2	TGCGCCAGCAGCCCCCGGACTAGCGGCCAAGAGACCCAGTACTTC	CASSPRTSGQETQYF
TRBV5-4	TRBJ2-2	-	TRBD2	TGTGCCAGCAGCTTGGATTTAGCGGGAGCCGGGGAGCTGTTTTTT	CASSLDLAGAGELFF
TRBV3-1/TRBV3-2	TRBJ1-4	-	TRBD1	TGTGCCAGCAGCCGCACGGGACAGGGGAGTGAAAAACTGTTTTTT	CASSRTGQGSEKLFF
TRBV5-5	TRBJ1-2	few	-	TGTGCCAGCAGCTTGGGCAATCCACAGGGTCTCAGCTATGGCTACACCTTC	CASSLGNPQGLSYGYTF
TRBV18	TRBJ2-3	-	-	TGTGCCAGCTCACCCGATACTCGGGCAGATACGCAGTATTTT	CASSPDTRADTQYF
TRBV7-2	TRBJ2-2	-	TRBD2	TGTGCCAGCAGCCCGGGAGGAAACACCGGGGAGCTGTTTTTT	CASSPGGNTGELFF
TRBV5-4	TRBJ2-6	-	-	TGTGCCAGCAGCCCGGACAGTAGCTCTGGGGCCAACGTCCTGACTTTC	CASSPDSSSGANVLTF
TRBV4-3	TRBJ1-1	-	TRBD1	TGCGCCAGCAGCCAAGATAAGACAGGGCAGGCTTTCTTT	CASSQDKTGQAFF
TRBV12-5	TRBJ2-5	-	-	TGTGCTAGTGGTTTGGACAGGGCCGGGGAGACCCAGTACTTC	CASGLDRAGETQYF
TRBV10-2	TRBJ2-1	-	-	TGCGCCAGCAGTGAGTCTCAGGAAGCGGGTTACAATGAGCAGTTCTTC	CASSESQEAGYNEQFF
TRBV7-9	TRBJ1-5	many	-	TGTGCCAGCAGCTTAGAAAACGGAGTTGGGCCCCAGCATTTT	CASSLENGVGPQHF
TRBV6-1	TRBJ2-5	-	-	TGTGCCAGCAGTGAAGTCTTGGGCAGGGGTTGGGAGACCCAGTACTTC	CASSEVLGRGWETQYF
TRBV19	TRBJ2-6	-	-	TGTGCCAGTAGTATAGAGGGGGGTGGGACTTACGGGGCCAACGTCCTGACTTTC	CASSIEGGGTYGANVLTF
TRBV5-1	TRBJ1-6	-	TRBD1	TGCGCCAGCAGTCCACAGGGGGCGAATGGGAATTCACCCCTCCACTTT	CASSPQGANGNSPLHF
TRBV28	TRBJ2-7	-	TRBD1	TGTGCCAGCAGTTTAGTAAGACAGGGGTTTGACGAGCAGTACTTC	CASSLVRQGFDEQYF
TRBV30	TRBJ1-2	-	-	TGTGCCTGGAGTGTACAAGTGGACTATGGCTACACCTTC	CAWSVQVDYGYTF
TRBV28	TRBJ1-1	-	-	TGTGCCAGCAGTCGGAGGGGAACTGAAGCTTTCTTT	CASSRRGTEAFF
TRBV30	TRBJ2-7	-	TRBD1	TGTGCCCGCGACAGGGGGCCCAACGAGCAGTACTTC	CARDRGPNEQYF
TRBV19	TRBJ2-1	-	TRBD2	TGTGCCAGTAGTATAGAGGGACTAGCGGGGGGTTCCTCCTACAATGAGCAGTTCTTC	CASSIEGLAGGSSYNEQFF
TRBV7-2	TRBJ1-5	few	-	TGTGCCAGCAGCTTATCTGGGGGCCGCAATCAGCCCCAGCATTTT	CASSLSGGRNQPQHF
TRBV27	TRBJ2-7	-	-	TGTGCCAGCAGTCCCCTTGACAGCTACGAGCAGTACTTC	CASSPLDSYEQYF
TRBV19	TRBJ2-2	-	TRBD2	TGTGCCAGTAGTACCGGGACTAGCGAGAACACCGGGGAGCTGTTTTTT	CASSTGTSENTGELFF
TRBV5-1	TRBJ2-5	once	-	TGCGCCAGCAGCTTGGGACAGCAAGAGACCCAGTACTTC	CASSLGQQETQYF
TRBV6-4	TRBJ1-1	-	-	TGTGCCAGCAGTGACTCACAGAACACTGAAGCTTTCTTT	CASSDSQNTEAFF
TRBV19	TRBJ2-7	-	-	TGTGCCAGTAGTATGGGTGACTTAGGCTCCTACGAGCAGTACTTC	CASSMGDLGSYEQYF
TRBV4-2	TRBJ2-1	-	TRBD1	TGTGCCAGCAGCCAAGCGGGACAGGGGGACGATGAGCAGTTCTTC	CASSQAGQGDDEQFF
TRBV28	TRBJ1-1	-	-	TGTGCCAGCAGTTTTCAGAAGGGGTTGGGCACTGAAGCTTTCTTT	CASSFQKGLGTEAFF
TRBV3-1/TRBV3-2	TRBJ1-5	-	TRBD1	TGTGCCAGCAGCCAGGACAGGGGGTTTCAGCCCCAGCATTTT	CASSQDRGFQPQHF
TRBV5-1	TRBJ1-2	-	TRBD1	TGCGCCAGCAGCCCAGAAGCCGGGACAGAAGTTATCTATGGCTACACCTTC	CASSPEAGTEVIYGYTF
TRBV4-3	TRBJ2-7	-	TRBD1	TGCGCCAGCAGCCAAGATAGGACAGGGGGCTGGGAGCAGTACTTC	CASSQDRTGGWEQYF
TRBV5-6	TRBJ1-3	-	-	TGTGCCAGCAGCCCGGAGAGCGGGGACCCCACCGTGTCTGGAAGCACCATATATTTT	CASSPESGDPTVSGSTIYF
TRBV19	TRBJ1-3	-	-	TGTGCCAGTACTTGGAGGGAAGGGGATATTGGAAACACCATATATTTT	CASTWREGDIGNTIYF
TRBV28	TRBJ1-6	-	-	TGTGCCAGCAGTTTCGTGACTAACCTCCATTCACCCCTCCACTTT	CASSFVTNLHSPLHF
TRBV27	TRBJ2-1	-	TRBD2	TGTGCCAGCAGCGAAACTAGCGGGGGACGCTCCTACAATGAGCAGTTCTTC	CASSETSGGRSYNEQFF
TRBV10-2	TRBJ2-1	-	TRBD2	TGCGCCAGCGCACGGGGGGGCTCGGACTACAATGAGCAGTTCTTC	CASARGGSDYNEQFF
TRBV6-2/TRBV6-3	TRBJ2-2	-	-	TGTGCCAGCAGCCGGACTTACACCGGGGAGCTGTTTTTT	CASSRTYTGELFF